The clone carrying this TCR beta chain has more than one count but fewer than ten. Trimming took 3 bases from V and 8 from J, leaving 18 bases between them. The germline gives CDR1 SGHRS, CDR2 YFSETQ. This CDR3 is built from 15 residues. These data come from a study of early T cells in non-severe SARS-CoV-2 infection. MiXCR was run by TCRdb on the 5' RACE reads, yielding one entry per CDR3 protein. Of about 100,000 distinct CDR3 sequences listed, 11% are singletons. This sequence joins TRBV5-1 and TRBJ2-1, with D possibly TRBD1 on 6 matching bases. The sample was whole blood. The receptor comes from an adult who was a healthcare worker with PCR-confirmed SARS-CoV-2 infection or an uninfected control (not recorded which). The CDR3 bases are TGCGCCAGCAGCTCCCTACAGGGTCCGGGCTATGAGCAGTTCTTC. It specifies CASSSLQGPGYEQFF. The whole variable domain, remainder taken from reference TRBV5-1 and TRBJ2-1, is KAGVTQTPRYLIKTRGQQVTLSCSPISGHRSVSWYQQTPGQGLQFLFEYFSETQRNKGNFPGRFSGRQFSNSRSEMNVSTLELGDSALYLCASSSLQGPGYEQFFGPGTRLTVL.